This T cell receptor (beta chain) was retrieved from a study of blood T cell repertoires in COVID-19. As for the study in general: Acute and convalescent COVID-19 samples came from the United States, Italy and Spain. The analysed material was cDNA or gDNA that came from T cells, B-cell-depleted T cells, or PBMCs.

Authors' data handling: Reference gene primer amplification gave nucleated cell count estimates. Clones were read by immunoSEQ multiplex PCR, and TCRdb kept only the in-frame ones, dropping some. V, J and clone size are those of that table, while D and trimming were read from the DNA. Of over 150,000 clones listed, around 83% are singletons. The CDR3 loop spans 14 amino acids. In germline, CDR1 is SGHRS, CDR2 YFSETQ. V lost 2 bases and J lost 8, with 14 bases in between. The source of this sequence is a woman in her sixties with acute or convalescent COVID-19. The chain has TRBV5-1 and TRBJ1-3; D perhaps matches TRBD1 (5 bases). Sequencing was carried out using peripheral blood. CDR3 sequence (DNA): TGCGCCAGCAGCTTTGGGGGGTCTCAACACACCATATATTTT. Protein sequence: CASSFGGSQHTIYF.